A single sample gave rise to the 32 T cell receptor beta chains below, sequenced in a study of blood T cell repertoires in COVID-19. The table came from immunoSEQ multiplex PCR; TCRdb's copy has only in-frame clones and leaves some out. This table has 200,000 to 250,000 clones, about 80% appearing once. Sequenced material: PBMCs or T cells enriched from blood (not recorded which). These receptor sequences come from a woman in her forties with acute COVID-19.

V usage is TRBV4-2 and J usage is TRBJ1-6; D ambiguous. The germline V and J ends were trimmed by 1 base and 1 base, with 11 bases remaining between them. The length of the CDR3 is 17 residues. Germline V gene sequence: CDR1 LGHNA, CDR2 YNFKEQ. CDR3: CASSQVPGLSYNSPLHF. CDR3 coding DNA: TGTGCCAGCAGCCAAGTTCCCGGGTTGTCCTATAATTCACCCCTCCACTTT.

This clone was picked up a small number of times. This chain uses TRBV24-1 with TRBJ1-1; TRBD1 is a possible D gene (5 bases). Trimming left V 3 bases short and J 0 bases short, with 16 bases between. CDR3 length: 17 amino acids. From germline, CDR1 is KGHDR and CDR2 SFDVKD. For the CDR3, the DNA is TGTGCCACCAGTGATCTCACCGCAACAGGAATGAACACTGAAGCTTTCTTT. This codes for CATSDLTATGMNTEAFF.

This chain links TRBV14 with TRBJ2-2; perhaps TRBD2 as D (5 bases). Germline V gives CDR1 SGHDN, CDR2 FVKESK. This CDR3 has 15 amino acids. V lost 2 bases and J 6 bases, leaving 13 bases between the germline ends. In DNA, the CDR3 is TGTGCCAGCAGCCAAACCGGGGAGAATCCCGGGGAGCTGTTTTTT. It encodes CASSQTGENPGELFF.

The chain is built from TRBV10-3 and TRBJ2-5; D may be TRBD2 (5 bases). CDR1 ENHRY and CDR2 SYGVKD come from the germline V gene. This CDR3 region has 11 residues. V lost 5 bases to trimming and J lost 5 bases, with 6 bases between them. CDR3 residues: CAISRGETQYF. The CDR3 bases are TGTGCCATCAGTAGAGGGGAGACCCAGTACTTC.

The V gene is TRBV18, the J gene TRBJ1-2; D is undetermined. Trimming left V 4 bases short and J 3 bases short, with 12 bases between. CDR1 is KGHSH and CDR2 is LQKENI in the germline V gene. This CDR3 contains 14 residues. CDR3 residues: CASSLGERYYGYTF. CDR3 sequence (DNA): TGTGCCAGCTCACTTGGTGAGCGATACTATGGCTACACCTTC.

This clone occurred once. The V and J genes are TRBV15 and TRBJ2-2, with TRBD2 matching over 11 bases. V lost 2 bases and J lost 4; bases outside the gene matches: 3. The length of the CDR3 is 16 residues. From germline, CDR1 is LNHNV and CDR2 YYDKDF (reference sequence). The CDR3 is CATSRFSGRGTGELFF. The CDR3 nucleotides are TGTGCCACCAGCAGATTTAGCGGGAGGGGCACCGGGGAGCTGTTTTTT.

Only one count was recorded for this clone. This chain joins TRBV23-1 and TRBJ1-4; no clear D gene. TRBV23-1 belongs to the ORF category, with a function that is uncertain. Trimming removed 4 bases from V and 3 bases from J, with 9 bases in between. This CDR3 has 14 amino acids. For the CDR3, the DNA is TGCGCCAGCAGTCGACCCGGGGCTAATGAAAAACTGTTTTTT. It is translated as CASSRPGANEKLFF.

This clone appeared a single time. The CDR3, as DNA: TGTGCCAGCAGCTTAGCCCAGAACACCGGGGAGCTGTTTTTT. This codes for CASSLAQNTGELFF. This chain links TRBV7-8 with TRBJ2-2; no reliable D call. V was shortened by 0 bases and J by 1 base, with 3 bases between the two germline ends. This CDR3 has 14 residues. In germline, CDR1 is SGHVS, CDR2 FQNEAQ. Supplemented by reference TRBV7-8 and TRBJ2-2, the full variable domain reads GAGVSQSPRYKVAKRGQDVALRCDPISGHVSLFWYQQALGQGPEFLTYFQNEAQLDKSGLPSDRFFAERPEGSVSTLKIQRTQQEDSAVYLCASSLAQNTGELFFGEGSRLTVL.

This sequence joins TRBV4-1 and TRBJ2-3; TRBD2 might be the D (5 bases). CDR3 length: 13 amino acids. V was pared by 0 bases and J by 10 bases, with 11 bases between. Looked up from germline, CDR1 is MGHRA and CDR2 is YSYEKL. The CDR3 region has the DNA TGCGCCAGCAGCCAAGATCCGAGGGAGCCGCAGTATTTT. Protein product: CASSQDPREPQYF.

The genes are TRBV2 and TRBJ1-4; 11 bases align to TRBD1. The length of the CDR3 is 15 residues. Germline V gene data show CDR1 as SNHLY and CDR2 as FYNNEI. V was pared by 2 bases and J by 6 bases, with 2 bases of the junction left unmatched. The CDR3 DNA is TGTGCCAGCAGTGAACGGACAGGGGGCTATGAAAAACTGTTTTTT. It codes for CASSERTGGYEKLFF.

The rearrangement links TRBV27 to TRBJ2-5; tentatively, D is TRBD2 (5 bases). V was cut by 6 bases and J by 9 bases, with 14 bases left in between. Germline V gene sequence: CDR1 MNHEY, CDR2 SMNVEV (reference sequence). CDR3 length: 12 residues. The CDR3 coding sequence is TGTGCCAGCAGGGCCCCCGGGGTGGCCCAGTACTTC. Its protein is CASRAPGVAQYF.

The CDR3 sequence is CASSTVSYQPQHF. CDR3 bases: TGTGCCAGCAGTACAGTGTCCTATCAGCCCCAGCATTTT. This chain links TRBV2 with TRBJ1-5; no reliable D call. This CDR3 has 13 amino acids. Between the trimmed V and J ends, which lost 5 bases and 5 bases, there was a span of 10 bases. The germline V gene has CDR1 SNHLY and CDR2 FYNNEI.

This clone was detected many times. The chain combines TRBV7-3 with TRBJ2-2; 7 nucleotides match TRBD1. The germline gives CDR1 SGHTA, CDR2 FQGTGA. V shed 5 bases, J shed 6 bases, and the junction held 3 bases outside the gene matches. The CDR3 extends over 13 amino acids. The CDR3 DNA is TGTGCCAGCAGCCCCGGACAGGCCGGGGAGCTGTTTTTT. Its protein product is CASSPGQAGELFF. Variable domain in full (rest from reference TRBV7-3 and TRBJ2-2): GAGVSQTPSNKVTEKGKYVELRCDPISGHTALYWYRQSLGQGPEFLIYFQGTGAADDSGLPNDRFFAVRPEGSVSTLKIQRTERGDSAVYLCASSPGQAGELFFGEGSRLTVL.

V gene TRBV5-1 combines with J gene TRBJ2-1; 9 nucleotides align to TRBD2. CDR1 is SGHRS and CDR2 is YFSETQ in the germline V gene. The CDR3 totals 14 residues. J gave up 7 bases and V 3 bases, and 5 bases lay outside the gene matches. The CDR3 sequence is CASSYSGSVNEQFF. Here the CDR3 DNA reads TGCGCCAGCAGCTATAGCGGGAGTGTAAATGAGCAGTTCTTC.

The V and J genes are TRBV18 and TRBJ1-5; 7 bases align to TRBD1. The CDR3 is 17 amino acids. The ends lost 3 bases at V and 2 bases at J; junction bases unmatched: 10. The germline V gene has CDR1 KGHSH and CDR2 LQKENI. The CDR3 DNA sequence: TGTGCCAGCTCACCTAGACAGGGTCGGGGAGGCAATCAGCCCCAGCATTTT. Translating gives CASSPRQGRGGNQPQHF.

The rearrangement links TRBV7-6 to TRBJ2-1; TRBD1 might be the D (5 bases). The length of the CDR3 is 15 residues. Germline V lookup: CDR1 SGHVS, CDR2 FNYEAQ. V was shortened by 5 bases and J by 7 bases, with 18 bases between the two germline ends. CDR3 in amino acids: CASSPTSGAWNEQFF. CDR3 nucleotide sequence: TGTGCCAGCAGCCCAACAAGTGGGGCTTGGAATGAGCAGTTCTTC.

This clone was seen only a few times. This sequence joins TRBV7-2 and TRBJ1-3; 9 bases match TRBD1. The CDR3 runs 15 residues. Germline V gene sequence: CDR1 SGHTA, CDR2 FQGNSA. The trim removed 5 bases at V and 3 bases at J, leaving 5 bases unmatched. CDR3 sequence reads: CASSAQGAIGNTIYF. For the CDR3, the DNA is TGTGCCAGCAGCGCACAGGGGGCGATTGGAAACACCATATATTTT.

The J gene is TRBJ1-1, the V gene TRBV25-1; D uncertain. The CDR3 length is 14 residues. The V gene's germline CDR1 is MGHDK and CDR2 SYGVNS. The V end lost 4 bases, the J end lost 1 base, and 10 bases lay between the germline ends. As DNA, the CDR3 is TGTGCCAGCAGTGTAAGGGCGGGGAACACTGAAGCTTTCTTT. As protein: CASSVRAGNTEAFF.

The rearrangement links TRBV19 to TRBJ2-7, with D possibly matching TRBD1 (6 bases). The V end was cut by 5 bases, the J end by 5 bases, with 19 bases between. Germline lookup yields CDR1 LNHDA and CDR2 SQIVND (reference sequence). The CDR3 loop spans 15 amino acids. The CDR3 is CASSPTGTSYDEQYF. As DNA, the CDR3 is TGTGCCAGTAGTCCAACCGGGACATCATACGACGAGCAGTACTTC.

This clone was observed a single time. The rearrangement links TRBV15 to TRBJ2-5, with D perhaps matching TRBD2 (6 bases). The CDR3 contains 13 residues. V shed 5 bases and J shed 5 bases, with 12 bases lying between them. The germline V gene has CDR1 LNHNV and CDR2 YYDKDF (reference sequence). The CDR3 DNA follows: TGTGCCACCAGCCGCCCGGAGGGCGAGACCCAGTACTTC. Translation gives CATSRPEGETQYF.

The V call is TRBV7-2, the J call TRBJ2-3; D not certain. This CDR3 is built from 13 residues. Trimming took off 6 bases at V and 0 bases at J, with 7 bases between the two ends. Germline CDR1 SGHTA, CDR2 FQGNSA. CDR3 coding DNA: TGTGCCAGCAGACCACTTAGCACAGATACGCAGTATTTT. It is translated as CASRPLSTDTQYF.

CDR3 residues: CASSMGGRGLGEQFF. CDR3 nucleotides: TGTGCCAGTAGTATGGGGGGGCGAGGTCTGGGTGAGCAGTTCTTC. V is TRBV19 and J is TRBJ2-1; tentatively, D is TRBD2 (7 bases). Trimming shortened V by 3 bases and J by 9 bases, and 18 bases separated the two germline ends. The CDR3 has 15 amino acids. CDR1 and CDR2 (germline): LNHDA, SQIVND (reference sequence).

This sequence joins TRBV2 and TRBJ1-2; tentatively, D is TRBD1 (5 bases). Germline CDR1 is SNHLY and CDR2 is FYNNEI. The V gene lost 6 bases and the J gene lost 8 bases, with 19 bases spanning the gap. This CDR3 is 14 amino acids long. In nucleotides, the CDR3 is TGTGCCAGCAGACAGACAGCTTCAGGGTACGGCTACACCTTC. As protein: CASRQTASGYGYTF.

The CDR3 DNA is TGTGCCAGCAGCGCGATCGCTGGACTTTCTGGCAATGAGCAGTTCTTC. Its translation is CASSAIAGLSGNEQFF. This chain links TRBV7-9 with TRBJ2-1, with D perhaps matching TRBD2 (5 bases). V shed 5 bases and J shed 6 bases, with 20 bases lying between them. Germline CDR1 and CDR2: SEHNR and FQNEAQ (reference sequence). CDR3 size: 16 residues.

This chain connects TRBV5-1 to TRBJ2-1; a weak D match, TRBD2 (6 bases). Germline assignment: CDR1 SGHRS and CDR2 YFSETQ. The V gene lost 3 bases and the J gene lost 7 bases, with 20 bases spanning the gap. This CDR3 is 16 amino acids long. The CDR3 region has the DNA TGCGCCAGCAGCTCGGGGGTTCGGCTAGAGGGGAATGAGCAGTTCTTC. It specifies CASSSGVRLEGNEQFF.

The chain uses TRBV27 and TRBJ2-1; 7 bases align to TRBD2. Germline values: CDR1 MNHEY, CDR2 SMNVEV (reference sequence). The CDR3 length is 16 residues. With 1 base clipped from V and 0 bases from J, the junction kept 3 bases outside the gene matches. As DNA, the CDR3 is TGTGCCAGCAGTTTATTAGGCGGGGGCTCCTACAATGAGCAGTTCTTC. Translated: CASSLLGGGSYNEQFF.

The genes are TRBV12-3 or TRBV12-4 and TRBJ1-1; no firm D call. The CDR3 totals 13 residues. The V gene lost 3 bases and the J gene lost 3 bases, with 8 bases spanning the gap. The CDR3 bases are TGTGCCAGCAGTTTTTTCGGGGACACTGAAGCTTTCTTT. Its translation: CASSFFGDTEAFF.

The CDR3 here is CASSPILVAYNEQFF. DNA of the CDR3: TGTGCCAGCAGCCCAATTCTAGTGGCCTACAATGAGCAGTTCTTC. The chain uses TRBV5-6 and TRBJ2-1; unclear D gene. The V gene's germline CDR1 is SGHDT and CDR2 YYEEEE. The CDR3 contains 15 residues. V dropped 4 bases and J dropped 2 bases, with 13 bases sitting between them.

The V and J genes are TRBV6-5 and TRBJ1-2; TRBD1 aligns across 8 bases. CDR1 and CDR2 from the germline V gene are MNHEY and SVGAGI. The CDR3 loop spans 15 amino acids. V lost 5 bases, J lost 6 bases, and 11 bases stayed unmatched. The CDR3 DNA follows: TGTGCCAGCAGTCCGAGGACAGGGAAGGCGAATGGCTACACCTTC. This codes for CASSPRTGKANGYTF.

V is TRBV2 and J is TRBJ2-5, with D possibly matching TRBD2 (5 bases). The germline V gene has CDR1 SNHLY and CDR2 FYNNEI. The V and J ends lost 5 bases and 7 bases respectively, with 11 bases between them. CDR3 length: 12 amino acids. CDR3 protein: CASSPMSGTQYF. In nucleotides, the CDR3 is TGTGCCAGCAGTCCGATGAGCGGGACCCAGTACTTC.

The chain employs TRBV15 and TRBJ2-5, with a possible D match to TRBD2 (5 bases). V lost 5 bases, J lost 2 bases, and 24 bases lay in between. From germline, CDR1 is LNHNV and CDR2 YYDKDF (reference sequence). The CDR3 totals 18 residues. DNA for the CDR3: TGTGCCACCAGCGCCATTCTGGGAGAGTCGGTAGATCAAGAGACCCAGTACTTC. It codes for CATSAILGESVDQETQYF. Based on the CDR3 plus reference TRBV15 and TRBJ2-5, the full variable domain is DAMVIQNPRYQVTQFGKPVTLSCSQTLNHNVMYWYQQKSSQAPKLLFHYYDKDFNNEADTPDNFQSRRPNTSFCFLDIRSPGLGDTAMYLCATSAILGESVDQETQYFGPGTRLLVL.

The rearrangement uses TRBV11-2 and TRBJ2-2; D is unresolved. The germline gives CDR1 SGHAT, CDR2 FQNNGV. With 3 bases removed from V and 1 base from J, the gap between germline ends came to 6 bases. CDR3 length: 14 residues. CDR3 amino acids: CASSFGLNTGELFF. The CDR3 DNA is TGTGCCAGCAGCTTTGGCCTGAACACCGGGGAGCTGTTTTTT. The variable domain in full, with the rest retrieved from reference TRBV11-2 and TRBJ2-2, is EAGVAQSPRYKIIEKRQSVAFWCNPISGHATLYWYQQILGQGPKLLIQFQNNGVVDDSQLPKDRFSAERLKGVDSTLKIQPAKLEDSAVYLCASSFGLNTGELFFGEGSRLTVL.